A single sample gave rise to the 6 T cell receptor beta chains below, sequenced in a study of CD8 T cells in Susac syndrome. RNA amounts of roughly 0.45 to 1 ug underwent reverse transcription with random hexamers. TCRdb analysed the immunoSEQ multiplex PCR reads with MiXCR anew, one entry per CDR3 protein. This sample has about 52,000 distinct CDR3 sequences, with 93% found just once. Sequencing was performed on CD8+ T cells from PBMCs. These receptors came from a human donor with multiple sclerosis.

The rearrangement joins TRBV19 to TRBJ2-7; TRBD1 matches 8 bases. CDR3 size: 13 residues. Germline values: CDR1 LNHDA, CDR2 SQIVND (reference sequence). Germline trimming cut 7 bases from V and 2 bases from J; bases unmatched to any gene: 4. The CDR3 DNA is TGTGCCAGTAACCCGACAGGGGCCTACGAGCAGTACTTC. It yields the protein CASNPTGAYEQYF. The variable domain in full, with the rest retrieved from reference TRBV19 and TRBJ2-7, is DGGITQSPKYLFRKEGQNVTLSCEQNLNHDAMYWYRQDPGQGLRLIYYSQIVNDFQKGDIAEGYSVSREKKESFPLTVTSAQKNPTAFYLCASNPTGAYEQYFGPGTRLTVT.

This clonotype was counted a single time. The chain is built from TRBV11-2 and TRBJ2-1; TRBD2 matches at 8 bases. The germline V gene encodes CDR1 SGHAT and CDR2 FQNNGV. The junction had 3 bases not matched to a gene; V was cut back by 4 bases and J by 10 bases. The CDR3 has 12 amino acids. The CDR3 here is CASSWAGGEQFF. In DNA, the CDR3 is TGTGCCAGCAGCTGGGCGGGGGGAGAGCAGTTCTTC.

This sequence joins TRBV24-1 and TRBJ2-5, with 12 nucleotides matching TRBD1. The trim removed 0 bases at V and 5 bases at J, leaving 6 bases unmatched. The CDR3 totals 17 residues. Per germline, CDR1 KGHDR and CDR2 SFDVKD. CDR3 sequence (DNA): TGTGCCACCAGTGATTTGACCCGGGACAGGGGGCGGGAGACCCAGTACTTC. Its protein is CATSDLTRDRGRETQYF.

The chain couples TRBV29-1 to TRBJ2-7; weak D call: TRBD2 (6 bases). V lost 6 bases and J lost 3, with 12 bases in between. CDR1 and CDR2 from the germline V gene are SQVTM and ANQGSEA. This CDR3 spans 12 amino acids. CDR3 region: CSVRDFGYEQYF. In DNA form, the CDR3 reads TGCAGCGTCCGGGACTTTGGCTACGAGCAGTACTTC.

The rearrangement joins TRBV11-2 to TRBJ2-3; 9 bases are shared with TRBD2. CDR1 is SGHAT and CDR2 is FQNNGV in the germline V gene. The CDR3 is made up of 18 amino acids. J lost 5 bases, V lost 6 bases, and 18 bases had no gene match. The CDR3 spells CASRGALERGADGDTQYF. DNA of the CDR3: TGTGCCAGCAGAGGGGCACTGGAGCGGGGGGCTGATGGAGATACGCAGTATTTT.

This rearrangement joins TRBV4-2 to TRBJ2-1; 8 positions match TRBD1. This CDR3 spans 16 amino acids. Losses at the gene ends were 0 bases for V and 8 bases for J; bases not matched to a gene: 9. Germline CDR1 reads LGHNA; CDR2 reads YNFKEQ. CDR3 bases: TGTGCCAGCAGCCAAGATAGGGGGACAGGAAATGATGAGCAGTTCTTC. It codes for CASSQDRGTGNDEQFF.